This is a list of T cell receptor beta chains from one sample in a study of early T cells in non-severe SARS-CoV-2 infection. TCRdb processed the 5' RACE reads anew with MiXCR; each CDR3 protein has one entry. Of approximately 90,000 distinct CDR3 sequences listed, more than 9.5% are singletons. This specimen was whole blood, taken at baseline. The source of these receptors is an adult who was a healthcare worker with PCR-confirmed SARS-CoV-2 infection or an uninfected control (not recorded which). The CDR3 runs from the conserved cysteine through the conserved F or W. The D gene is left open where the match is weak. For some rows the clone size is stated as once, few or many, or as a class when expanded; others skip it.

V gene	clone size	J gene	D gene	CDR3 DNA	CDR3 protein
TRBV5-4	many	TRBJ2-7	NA	TGTGCCAGCAGCTTGCAGGGAGTGTCCTACGAGCAGTACTTC	CASSLQGVSYEQYF
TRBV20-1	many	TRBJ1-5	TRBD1	TGCAGTGCGCGGACAGGGTTACGGGCGAGCAATCAGCCCCAGCATTTT	CSARTGLRASNQPQHF
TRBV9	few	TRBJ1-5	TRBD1	TGTGCCAGCAGCGAACAGGGGAATCAGCCCCAGCATTTT	CASSEQGNQPQHF
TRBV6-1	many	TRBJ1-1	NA	TGTGCCAGCAGTGTGCAAGGGAACATGAACACTGAAGCTTTCTTT	CASSVQGNMNTEAFF
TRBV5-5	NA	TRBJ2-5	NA	TGTGCCAGCAGGACGGACCCCCAAGAGACCCAGTACTTC	CASRTDPQETQYF
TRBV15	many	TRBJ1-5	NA	TGTGCCACCAGCACCTATACCAATCAGCCCCAGCATTTT	CATSTYTNQPQHF
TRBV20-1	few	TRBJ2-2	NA	TGCAGTGCACTTCCTGGTACAGGGTTGAACACCGGGGAGCTGTTTTTT	CSALPGTGLNTGELFF
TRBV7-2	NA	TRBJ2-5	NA	TGTGCCAGCAGCTTAGGGGGCCGCCAAGAGACCCAGTACTTC	CASSLGGRQETQYF
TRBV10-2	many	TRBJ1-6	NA	TGCGCCAGCAGCGGGGCCCGCGGATCACCCCTCCACTTT	CASSGARGSPLHF
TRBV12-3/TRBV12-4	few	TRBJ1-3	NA	TGTGCCAGCAGTTTGGATGCCTCTGGAAACACCATATATTTT	CASSLDASGNTIYF
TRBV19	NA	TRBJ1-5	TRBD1	TGTGCCAGTAGTACCAGGGGGCTCAATCAGCCCCAGCATTTT	CASSTRGLNQPQHF
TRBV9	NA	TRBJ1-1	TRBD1	TGTGCCAGCAGCGCCGGGACAGGGGAAGGGCACACTGAAGCTTTCTTT	CASSAGTGEGHTEAFF
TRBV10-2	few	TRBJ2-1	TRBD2	TGCGCCAGCCATCAAGCGGGGGTTTACAATGAGCAGTTCTTC	CASHQAGVYNEQFF
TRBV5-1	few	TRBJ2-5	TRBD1	TGCGCCAGCAGCCCCCCGGGACAGGGTGAGACCCAGTACTTC	CASSPPGQGETQYF
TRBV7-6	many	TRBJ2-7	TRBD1	TGTGCCAGCAGCTCCGGGACAGACTACTACGAGCAGTACTTC	CASSSGTDYYEQYF
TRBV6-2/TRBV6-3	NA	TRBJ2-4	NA	TGTGCCAGCAGCCCATTGACGTTAGCCAAAAACATTCAGTACTTC	CASSPLTLAKNIQYF
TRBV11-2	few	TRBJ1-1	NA	TGTGCCAGCAGCTTAGAAGTTTCGGGCCACAACACTGAAGCTTTCTTT	CASSLEVSGHNTEAFF
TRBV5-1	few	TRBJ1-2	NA	TGCGCCAGCAGCTTGGATGGGGCGGTTGGCTACACCTTC	CASSLDGAVGYTF
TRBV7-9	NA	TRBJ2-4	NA	TGTGCCAGCAGCCCCCCGGGGCTAGCCAAAAACATTCAGTACTTC	CASSPPGLAKNIQYF
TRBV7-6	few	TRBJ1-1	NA	TGTGCCAGCAGCTTAGCACGGGGGTTTGACACTGAAGCTTTCTTT	CASSLARGFDTEAFF
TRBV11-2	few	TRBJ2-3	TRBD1	TGTGCCAGCAGCCCCCGGGGCGGACAGGTTTTCGCAGATACGCAGTATTTT	CASSPRGGQVFADTQYF
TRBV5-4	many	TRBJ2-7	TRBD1	TGTGCCAGCAGCCCCAGGGGACAGGGGATCAACGAGCAGTACTTC	CASSPRGQGINEQYF
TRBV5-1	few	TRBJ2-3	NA	TGCGCCAGCAGCTTGGTCCGGCAGGGAATAGATACGCAGTATTTT	CASSLVRQGIDTQYF
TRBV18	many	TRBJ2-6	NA	TGTGCCAGCTCACTGACCGGGGATCCTGGGGCCAACGTCCTGACTTTC	CASSLTGDPGANVLTF
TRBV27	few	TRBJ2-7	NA	TGTGCCAGCAGTTTACTGGCCCAAGGGGAGCAGTACTTC	CASSLLAQGEQYF
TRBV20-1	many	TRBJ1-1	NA	TGCAGTGCTAGAGATATTAGGACGACTGAAGCTTTCTTT	CSARDIRTTEAFF
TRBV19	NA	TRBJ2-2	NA	TGTGCCACGGGAGGACAGTTCGGGGAGCTGTTTTTT	CATGGQFGELFF
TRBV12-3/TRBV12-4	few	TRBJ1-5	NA	TGTGCCAGCAGTTTAGCGTTGACAGACTTGCAGCCCCAGCATTTT	CASSLALTDLQPQHF
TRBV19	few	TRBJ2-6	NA	TGTGCCAGTAGTGTACAGGGCTCTGGGGCCAACGTCCTGACTTTC	CASSVQGSGANVLTF
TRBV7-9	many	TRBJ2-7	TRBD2	TGTGCCAGCAGCCAAACGGTATCGACAGCGGGGTACTCGGGCGAGCAGTACTTC	CASSQTVSTAGYSGEQYF
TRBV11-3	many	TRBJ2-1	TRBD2	TGTGCCAGCAGCTTAGGGGGACTAGCGGGAGTCAATGAGCAGTTCTTC	CASSLGGLAGVNEQFF
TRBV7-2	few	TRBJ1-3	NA	TGTGCCAGCAGCCCATCTACTGAAAACACCATATATTTT	CASSPSTENTIYF
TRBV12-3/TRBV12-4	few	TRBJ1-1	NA	TGTGCCAGCAGTTTCATTACCAATTACCAAGCTTTCTTT	CASSFITNYQAFF
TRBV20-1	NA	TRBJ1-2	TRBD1	TGCAGTGCCGACGTCGGGACAGGCGGAGGCTACACCTTC	CSADVGTGGGYTF
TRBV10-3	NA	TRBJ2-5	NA	TGTGCCATCAGCTCGCGGGACCCTAAAGACCAAGAGACCCAGTACTTC	CAISSRDPKDQETQYF
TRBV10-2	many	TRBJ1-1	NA	TGCGCCAGCAGCCCATCGGGGGCGGTCCTAGGAACTGAAGCTTTCTTT	CASSPSGAVLGTEAFF
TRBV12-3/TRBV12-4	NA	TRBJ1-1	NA	TGTGCCAGCATCGTAGAACCGGGACCTTTCCCAGCTTTCTTT	CASIVEPGPFPAFF
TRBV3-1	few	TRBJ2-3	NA	TGTGCCAGCAGCCCCTCCTACGGGCAGCTTCTCACAGATACGCAGTATTTT	CASSPSYGQLLTDTQYF
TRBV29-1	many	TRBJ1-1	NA	TGCAGCGGTATTTACGTCCGAGAAGCTTTCTTT	CSGIYVREAFF
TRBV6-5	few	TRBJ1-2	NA	TGTGCCAGCAGTTACGCCTTTCGAGGAAGTAACTTAAACTATGGCTACACCTTC	CASSYAFRGSNLNYGYTF
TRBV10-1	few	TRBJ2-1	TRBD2	TGCGCCAGCGCCCTGACTAGCGGATCCTACAATGAGCAGTTCTTC	CASALTSGSYNEQFF
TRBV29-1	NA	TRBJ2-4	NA	TGCAGCGTTGAAGCCCCAGGGAAGGACATTCAGTACTTC	CSVEAPGKDIQYF
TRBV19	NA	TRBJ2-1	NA	TGTGCTGCCGGGACTTATAATAATGAGCAGTTCTTC	CAAGTYNNEQFF
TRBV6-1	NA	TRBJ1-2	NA	TGTGCCAGCAGTGAAGCTGAGGGGGATTTAAACTATGGCTACACCTTC	CASSEAEGDLNYGYTF
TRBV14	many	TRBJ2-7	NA	TGTGCCAGCAGCGTTCAAACGAGGTTTCGGTCCTACTACGAGCAGTACTTC	CASSVQTRFRSYYEQYF
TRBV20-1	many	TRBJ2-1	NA	TGCAGTGCTAGAGACGGGGCCGTAGCGATGGGGTTTACCAATGAGCAGTTCTTC	CSARDGAVAMGFTNEQFF
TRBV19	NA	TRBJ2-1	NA	TGTGCCAGTAGTATCTCGGGCCGGTTAAACAATGAGCAGTTCTTC	CASSISGRLNNEQFF
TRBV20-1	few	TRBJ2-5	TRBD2	TGCAGTGCGCCAGCGGGAAATCAAGAGACCCAGTACTTC	CSAPAGNQETQYF
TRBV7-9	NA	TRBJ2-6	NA	TGTGCCAGCAGCTTATCGACAGCTGGGGCCAACGTCCTGACTTTC	CASSLSTAGANVLTF